This T cell receptor (beta chain) was captured in a study of T cell repertoires in cytomegalovirus infection. TCRdb fed the reads into MiXCR, producing one record per CDR3 protein. Seen here are about 100,000 distinct CDR3 sequences, roughly a quarter observed once, and the top ten hold around 40%. This clonotype occurred many times. The sequencing input was CD8+ T cells from PBMCs. The clonotype was recovered from a human donor in good health (CMV status not recorded). Some clones in this sample may be carry-over from other donors' samples.

CDR3 in DNA: TGTGCCAGCAGCTTATCCATAGGGGACTCTGGAAACACCATATATTTT. Translation gives CASSLSIGDSGNTIYF. The gene calls are TRBV7-6 and TRBJ1-3; tentatively, D is TRBD1 (5 bases). V lost 2 bases, J lost 0 bases, and 11 bases lay in between. Germline CDR1 and CDR2: SGHVS and FNYEAQ. The CDR3 totals 16 residues.